Described below is a single T cell receptor (beta chain) sequence and its context. Method: immunoSEQ multiplex PCR; TCRdb's copy keeps in-frame clones and lacks some. Of about 170,000 clones listed, about 85% were seen once; the top ten hold approximately 8.1%. The data derive from a study of blood T cell repertoires in COVID-19. For the study at large: Samples representing acute and convalescent COVID-19 were sourced from the United States, Italy and Spain. Sample material is recorded as cDNA or gDNA derived from T cells, B-cell-depleted T cells, or PBMCs.

The CDR3 spans 15 residues. V gave up 3 bases and J gave up 7 bases, with 15 bases separating them. The germline V gene encodes CDR1 MNHEY and CDR2 SMNVEV (reference sequence). Sequencing was carried out using peripheral blood. The receptor comes from an elderly woman with COVID-19, enrolled during active disease. The rearrangement joins TRBV27 to TRBJ2-2, with D perhaps matching TRBD2 (5 bases). CDR3 protein: CASSLYLGGLGELFF. Here the CDR3 DNA reads TGTGCCAGCAGTTTGTATCTTGGCGGGCTCGGGGAGCTGTTTTTT.